This T cell receptor beta chain derives from a study of cytomegalovirus exposure and HLA in healthy donors. At the level of the study: In a later analysis, it was reported that the roughly 120 validation repertoires had been produced on the same platform as the roughly 700 repertoires belonging to the first cohort. Study observations and caveats: About 150 TCR beta chains were listed as cytomegalovirus-associated. Three CMV-associated chains proved CMV antigen-specific in vitro. Rare sequences made up most TCRs, while some public TCRs were found in many donors.

Sequencing used immunoSEQ multiplex PCR; TCRdb keeps in-frame clones, though not all of them. The table shows some 260,000 clones, with roughly 90% occurring only once. The table lists this clone with a few counts. What it recognizes is unknown. CDR3 length: 15 residues. V was clipped by 1 base and J by 5 bases, with 15 bases between them. Germline V gene sequence: CDR1 KGHSH, CDR2 LQKENI. This clonotype was obtained from a man aged 18 to 29 in good health and CMV-seropositive. The sequencing input was PBMCs. The V gene is TRBV18, the J gene TRBJ2-7; a weak D match, TRBD1 (8 bases). The CDR3 bases are TGTGCCAGCTCACCACGGACAGGGACTACAGACGAGCAGTACTTC. Protein sequence: CASSPRTGTTDEQYF. Full variable domain (remainder filled in from reference TRBV18 and TRBJ2-7): NAGVMQNPRHLVRRRGQEARLRCSPMKGHSHVYWYRQLPEEGLKFMVYLQKENIIDESGMPKERFSAEFPKEGPSILRIQQVVRGDSAAYFCASSPRTGTTDEQYFGPGTRLTVT.